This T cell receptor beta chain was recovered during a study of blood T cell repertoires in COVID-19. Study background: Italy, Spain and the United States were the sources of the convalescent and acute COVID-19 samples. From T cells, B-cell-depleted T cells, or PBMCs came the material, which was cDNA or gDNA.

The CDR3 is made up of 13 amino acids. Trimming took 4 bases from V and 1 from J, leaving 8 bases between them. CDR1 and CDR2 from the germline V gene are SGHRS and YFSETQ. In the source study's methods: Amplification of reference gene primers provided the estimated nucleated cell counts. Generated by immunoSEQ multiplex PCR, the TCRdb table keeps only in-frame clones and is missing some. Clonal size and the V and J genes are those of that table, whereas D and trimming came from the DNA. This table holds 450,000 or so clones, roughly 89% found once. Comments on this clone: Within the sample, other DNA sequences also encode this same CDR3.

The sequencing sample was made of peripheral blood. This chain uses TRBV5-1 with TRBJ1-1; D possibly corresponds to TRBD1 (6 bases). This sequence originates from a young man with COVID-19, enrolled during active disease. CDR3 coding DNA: TGCGCCAGCAGCCTGACAGGGAACACTGAAGCTTTCTTT. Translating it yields CASSLTGNTEAFF.